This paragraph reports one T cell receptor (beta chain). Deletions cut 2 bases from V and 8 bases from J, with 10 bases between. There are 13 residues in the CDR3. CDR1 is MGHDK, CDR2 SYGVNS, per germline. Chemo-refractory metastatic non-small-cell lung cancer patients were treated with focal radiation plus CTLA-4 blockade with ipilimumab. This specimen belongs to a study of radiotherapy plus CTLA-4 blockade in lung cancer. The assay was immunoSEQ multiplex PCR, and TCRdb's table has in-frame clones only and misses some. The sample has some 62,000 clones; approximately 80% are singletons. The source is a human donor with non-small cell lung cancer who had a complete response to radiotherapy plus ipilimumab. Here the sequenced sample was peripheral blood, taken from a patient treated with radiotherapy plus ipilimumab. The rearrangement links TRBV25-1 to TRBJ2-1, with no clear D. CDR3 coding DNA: TGTGCCAGCAGTGAAAGTTTGTGGGATGAGCAGTTCTTC. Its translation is CASSESLWDEQFF.